These 25 T cell receptor beta chains were sequenced from one sample in a study of cytomegalovirus exposure and HLA in healthy donors. This PCR relied on a set of 60 Vbeta primers and 13 Jbeta primers. Method: immunoSEQ multiplex PCR; TCRdb's copy keeps in-frame clones and lacks some. The repertoire has about 160,000 clones, roughly 76% of them found once; the top ten carry 13%. Sequences were obtained from PBMCs. The receptors originated from a woman between 45 and 65 years old in good health and CMV-seronegative.

The genes are TRBV7-2 and TRBJ1-1; 7 nucleotides agree with TRBD1. This CDR3 region has 13 residues. Germline V gene sequence: CDR1 SGHTA, CDR2 FQGNSA. V trimming: 4 bases; J trimming: 8 bases; junction bases outside the gene matches: 7. CDR3 loop: CASSSRTGVEAFF. Written as DNA, the CDR3 is TGTGCCAGCAGCTCGCGGACAGGTGTCGAAGCTTTCTTT. Variable domain in full (rest from reference TRBV7-2 and TRBJ1-1): GAGVSQSPSNKVTEKGKDVELRCDPISGHTALYWYRQSLGQGLEFLIYFQGNSAPDKSGLPSDRFSAERTGGSVSTLTIQRTQQEDSAVYLCASSSRTGVEAFFGQGTRLTVV.

The chain joins TRBV9 to TRBJ2-1; TRBD2 agrees at 8 bases. The CDR3 runs to 16 residues. Trimming at V came to 0 bases and at J to 5 bases, leaving 7 bases not matched to a gene. Germline V CDR1 and CDR2: SGDLS, YYNGEE. The DNA for the CDR3 is TGTGCCAGCAGCGTAGGGAGCGGGAGCTTCGACAATGAGCAGTTCTTC. It codes for CASSVGSGSFDNEQFF.

V gene TRBV7-2 combines with J gene TRBJ2-1; 8 bases map to TRBD2. The trim removed 5 bases at V and 0 bases at J, leaving 3 bases unmatched. This CDR3 region has 15 residues. Germline V gene lookup returns CDR1 SGHTA and CDR2 FQGNSA. The CDR3 DNA follows: TGTGCCAGCAGCCGGGAGGGGGTCTCCTACAATGAGCAGTTCTTC. Translation: CASSREGVSYNEQFF.

The chain joins TRBV9 to TRBJ1-1; D is ambiguous. Trimming left V 0 bases short and J 7 bases short, with 10 bases between. The CDR3 has 13 amino acids. Germline CDR1 reads SGDLS; CDR2 reads YYNGEE. The CDR3 DNA sequence: TGTGCCAGCAGCGTAGCTTTAGATAGTGAAGCTTTCTTT. Translation gives CASSVALDSEAFF.

This chain uses TRBV5-1 with TRBJ2-7; no definite D call. V dropped 4 bases and J dropped 2 bases, with 13 bases sitting between them. Germline V CDR1 and CDR2: SGHRS, YFSETQ. The CDR3 contains 14 residues. The CDR3 DNA is TGCGCCAGCAGCCAAGAACTCAGGACCTACGAGCAGTACTTC. This codes for CASSQELRTYEQYF.

The rearrangement joins TRBV9 to TRBJ2-5; 15 bases align to TRBD2. CDR1 SGDLS and CDR2 YYNGEE come from the germline V gene. V trimming: 4 bases; J trimming: 5 bases; junction bases outside the gene matches: 9. The CDR3 covers 17 residues. CDR3 sequence: CASSPWTSGRAWETQYF. Written as DNA, the CDR3 is TGTGCCAGCAGCCCCTGGACTAGCGGGAGGGCCTGGGAGACCCAGTACTTC.

The V call is TRBV28, the J call TRBJ2-2; 8 nucleotides align to TRBD1. V was clipped by 10 bases and J by 3 bases; unmatched bases: 7. The CDR3 covers 14 residues. CDR1 and CDR2 (germline): MDHEN, SYDVKM. The CDR3 here is CATLSTGDTGELFF. The CDR3, as DNA: TGTGCCACCCTCTCGACAGGGGACACCGGGGAGCTGTTTTTT. Looking up the rest from reference TRBV28 and TRBJ2-2 gives the full variable domain: DVKVTQSSRYLVKRTGEKVFLECVQDMDHENMFWYRQDPGLGLRLIYFSYDVKMKEKGDIPEGYSVSREKKERFSLILESASTNQTSMYLCATLSTGDTGELFFGEGSRLTVL.

V gene TRBV7-3 combines with J gene TRBJ1-1; no clear D gene. From germline, CDR1 is SGHTA and CDR2 FQGTGA. The V gene lost 0 bases and the J gene lost 3 bases, with 5 bases spanning the gap. This CDR3 has 13 amino acids. The CDR3 sequence is CASSLTSYTEAFF. The CDR3 DNA is TGTGCCAGCAGCTTAACTTCATACACTGAAGCTTTCTTT.

This clone was observed many times. The chain has TRBV29-1 and TRBJ2-2; TRBD1 matches 8 bases. V gave up 4 bases and J gave up 5 bases; unmatched junction bases: 3. The CDR3 length is 13 residues. Germline lookup yields CDR1 SQVTM and CDR2 ANQGSEA. The CDR3: CSVARGLTGELFF. The CDR3 nucleotides are TGCAGCGTTGCCAGGGGGCTTACCGGGGAGCTGTTTTTT.

The V gene is TRBV4-1, the J gene TRBJ1-3; no firm D call. The CDR3 extends over 17 amino acids. Per the germline V gene, CDR1 is MGHRA and CDR2 is YSYEKL. The V end lost 0 bases, the J end lost 0 bases, and 12 bases lay between the germline ends. The CDR3 nucleotides are TGCGCCAGCAGCCAAGAAGGTCTGAGGCCCTCTGGAAACACCATATATTTT. Translated: CASSQEGLRPSGNTIYF.

The chain recombines TRBV11-2 with TRBJ2-2; 8 nucleotides match TRBD1. Unmatched junction bases numbered 7, after V lost 5 bases and J lost 5 bases. This CDR3 region has 15 residues. The V gene's germline CDR1 is SGHAT and CDR2 FQNNGV. The CDR3 nucleotides read TGTGCCAGCAGCACCGCAGGGGGCCGGACCGGGGAGCTGTTTTTT. Translation: CASSTAGGRTGELFF.

The V gene is TRBV18, the J gene TRBJ2-1, with 12 bases fitting TRBD2. The trim removed 1 base at V and 7 bases at J, leaving 8 bases unmatched. Germline V gene data show CDR1 as KGHSH and CDR2 as LQKENI. The CDR3 totals 17 residues. DNA for the CDR3: TGTGCCAGCTCACCACGAACGGGAACTAGCGGGGGGAATGAGCAGTTCTTC. Amino acids: CASSPRTGTSGGNEQFF.

This chain joins TRBV10-3 and TRBJ2-4; TRBD2 matches at 8 bases. J was trimmed by 0 bases and V by 3 bases; bases with no gene match: 4. The germline V gene has CDR1 ENHRY and CDR2 SYGVKD. The CDR3 length is 16 residues. The CDR3 nucleotides are TGTGCCATCAGTGATCGGGGGGGGATAGCCAAAAACATTCAGTACTTC. It encodes CAISDRGGIAKNIQYF.

Remarks on this clone: At one end the junction does not follow the germline gene, possibly because of a read error. The V call is TRBV7-2, the J call TRBJ2-2, with 9 bases identical to TRBD1. The CDR3 runs to 16 residues. CDR1 is SGHTA and CDR2 is FQGNSA in the germline V gene. The CDR3 DNA follows: TGTGCCAGCAGCTTAGACGGGACAGGGAACCCCGGGGAGCTGTTTTTT. As protein: CASSLDGTGNPGELFF.

The sample holds a few counts of this clone. The CDR3, as DNA: TGTGCCAGCACCGAGGGAGGGGCAGTTAAACCGTGGGAGCAGTACTTC. Protein product: CASTEGGAVKPWEQYF. The genes are TRBV25-1 and TRBJ2-7; TRBD2 matches at 7 bases. The CDR3 has 16 amino acids. Germline assignment: CDR1 MGHDK and CDR2 SYGVNS. V lost 7 bases and J lost 7; bases outside the gene matches: 19.

V and J are TRBV19 and TRBJ2-2, with 7 bases identical to TRBD1. J was trimmed by 5 bases and V by 7 bases; bases with no gene match: 10. This CDR3 has 15 amino acids. Germline assignment: CDR1 LNHDA and CDR2 SQIVND (reference sequence). The CDR3 reads CASTRGQAITGELFF. DNA for the CDR3: TGTGCCAGTACCCGAGGACAGGCTATTACCGGGGAGCTGTTTTTT.

The V gene is TRBV18, the J gene TRBJ1-1, with a tentative D call TRBD1 (6 bases). Trimming cost V 0 bases and J 1 base, with 12 bases left between them. Germline V gives CDR1 KGHSH, CDR2 LQKENI. The CDR3 has 16 residues. The CDR3 here is CASSPPAGRGNTEAFF. CDR3 bases: TGTGCCAGCTCACCACCGGCGGGCAGGGGGAACACTGAAGCTTTCTTT.

The chain recombines TRBV5-6 with TRBJ2-7; the match to TRBD1 covers 12 bases. The ends lost 4 bases at V and 5 bases at J; junction bases unmatched: 10. In germline, CDR1 is SGHDT, CDR2 YYEEEE. The CDR3 is 16 amino acids. Here the CDR3 reads CASSVLGQGAFDEQYF. The CDR3 DNA reads as TGTGCCAGCAGCGTCCTGGGACAGGGGGCTTTCGACGAGCAGTACTTC.

This rearrangement joins TRBV11-2 to TRBJ2-1; tentative D call: TRBD2 (6 bases). Germline-derived CDR1 and CDR2 are SGHAT and FQNNGV. Trimming left V 1 base short and J 8 bases short, with 15 bases between. The CDR3 is made up of 15 amino acids. Written as DNA, the CDR3 is TGTGCCAGCAGCTTAGGGGCGGGACCGGTGGATGAGCAGTTCTTC. Protein sequence: CASSLGAGPVDEQFF.

This chain uses TRBV20-1 with TRBJ1-2; 8 bases map to TRBD1. The CDR3 runs to 11 residues. The germline CDR1 and CDR2 sequences are DFQATT and SNEGSKA (reference sequence). Trimming took 5 bases from V and 11 from J; bases not matched to a gene: 7. CDR3 in amino acids: CSAPTGVSYTF. The CDR3 coding sequence is TGCAGTGCTCCGACAGGGGTTTCGTACACCTTC.

The chain has TRBV13 and TRBJ2-1, with 7 bases lining up with TRBD2. The CDR3 length is 17 residues. J gave up 0 bases and V 0 bases, and 5 bases lay outside the gene matches. CDR1 and CDR2 from the germline V gene are PRHDT and FYEKMQ (reference sequence). The CDR3 DNA is TGTGCCAGCAGCTTAGGCCTAGCGGAGACCTCCTACAATGAGCAGTTCTTC. Amino acids: CASSLGLAETSYNEQFF. Full variable domain (remainder filled in from reference TRBV13 and TRBJ2-1): AAGVIQSPRHLIKEKRETATLKCYPIPRHDTVYWYQQGPGQDPQFLISFYEKMQSDKGSIPDRFSAQQFSDYHSELNMSSLELGDSALYFCASSLGLAETSYNEQFFGPGTRLTVL.

The chain combines TRBV11-2 with TRBJ1-1; TRBD1 might be the D (6 bases). Per the germline V gene, CDR1 is SGHAT and CDR2 is FQNNGV. Trimming removed 0 bases from V and 6 bases from J, with 14 bases in between. The CDR3 has 15 amino acids. As DNA, the CDR3 is TGTGCCAGCAGCTTAGAAGACAGGCGGACTCCTGAAGCTTTCTTT. Protein sequence: CASSLEDRRTPEAFF. The whole variable domain, filled in from reference TRBV11-2 and TRBJ1-1, reads EAGVAQSPRYKIIEKRQSVAFWCNPISGHATLYWYQQILGQGPKLLIQFQNNGVVDDSQLPKDRFSAERLKGVDSTLKIQPAKLEDSAVYLCASSLEDRRTPEAFFGQGTRLTVV.

This clone has just a few counts. The gene calls are TRBV12-5 and TRBJ2-7, with D maybe TRBD2 (6 bases). Germline-derived CDR1 and CDR2 are LGHNT and FRNRAP. Trimming took 7 bases from V and 2 from J, leaving 18 bases between them. The CDR3 sequence is 15 residues long. The CDR3 bases are TGTGCTAGTGCCCCCTCAGTTGGGGGGACCTACGAGCAGTACTTC. Protein sequence: CASAPSVGGTYEQYF.

The chain carries TRBV10-3 and TRBJ2-5, with D tentatively TRBD1 (5 bases). The DNA end lines up better with TRBJ2-7; the J call may be wrong. Germline V lookup: CDR1 ENHRY, CDR2 SYGVKD. The CDR3 consists of 13 residues. CDR3 protein: CAITTDPTYEQYF. CDR3 coding DNA: TGTGCCATCACGACAGATCCCACCTACGAGCAGTACTTC.

This sequence joins TRBV4-3 and TRBJ1-1, with D maybe TRBD1 (5 bases). CDR1 is LGHNA, CDR2 YSLEER, per germline. With 4 bases removed from V and 2 bases from J, the gap between germline ends came to 11 bases. The length of the CDR3 is 14 residues. The CDR3 DNA sequence: TGCGCCAGCAGCCGCTCGACAGCCAACACTGAAGCTTTCTTT. Residues: CASSRSTANTEAFF.